This T cell receptor beta chain came from a study of metastatic and nonmetastatic thyroid tumors. Germline lookup yields CDR1 MDHEN and CDR2 SYDVKM. V shed 6 bases, J shed 5 bases, and the junction held 12 bases outside the gene matches. This CDR3 spans 15 amino acids. In this sample, this clone turned up a few times. TCRdb reassembled clones from the PCR reads with MiXCR. This table has around 30,000 clones, 3.5% to 5% appearing once. No treatment had been given to any patient before thyroid surgery. Source material: blood. The chain joins TRBV28 to TRBJ2-7, with 8 bases identical to TRBD1. This TCR was sampled from a female donor with papillary thyroid cancer or a benign thyroid nodule (not recorded which). Some clones in this sample may be carry-over from other donors' samples. The CDR3 region is CASSLWTGPGDEQYF. The CDR3 DNA reads as TGTGCCAGCAGCCTCTGGACAGGGCCGGGGGACGAGCAGTACTTC. The full variable domain, rest sourced from reference TRBV28 and TRBJ2-7, is DVKVTQSSRYLVKRTGEKVFLECVQDMDHENMFWYRQDPGLGLRLIYFSYDVKMKEKGDIPEGYSVSREKKERFSLILESASTNQTSMYLCASSLWTGPGDEQYFGPGTRLTVT.